The clone carrying this T cell receptor (beta chain) has ten or more counts. This sample stems from a study of Graves' ophthalmopathy and Graves' hyperthyroidism. The hyperthyroidism patients had a new diagnosis of under 2 months' duration and were aged 18 to 65. Exclusion covered patients with other autoimmune diseases or uncontrolled infections (as well as pregnancy or lactation). Physicians reached a diagnosis by relying on clinical symptoms, serum thyroxine, TRAb, thyroid ultrasound and orbital computed tomography. Amplification of the TCR beta CDR3 regions used RNA transcripts (as template). RT-PCR with HTBI primers came first, then second-round multiplex PCR. Using its own MiXCR run on the multiplex PCR reads, TCRdb lists one record per CDR3 protein. The sample records 350,000 to 450,000 distinct CDR3 sequences, roughly 21% being singletons. Germline assignment: CDR1 SGHTA and CDR2 FQGNSA. This CDR3 spans 14 amino acids. With 5 bases clipped from V and 7 bases from J, the junction kept 10 bases outside the gene matches.

Sample: peripheral blood. The TCR comes from a woman aged 18-29 years with stable Graves' hyperthyroidism. V is TRBV7-2 and J is TRBJ2-5; 7 nucleotides line up with TRBD2. This CDR3 is CASSTGLTRGTQYF. DNA for the CDR3: TGTGCCAGCAGCACGGGACTAACTCGCGGGACCCAGTACTTC. Based on the CDR3 plus reference TRBV7-2 and TRBJ2-5, the full variable domain is GAGVSQSPSNKVTEKGKDVELRCDPISGHTALYWYRQSLGQGLEFLIYFQGNSAPDKSGLPSDRFSAERTGGSVSTLTIQRTQQEDSAVYLCASSTGLTRGTQYFGPGTRLLVL.